This T cell receptor (beta chain) was captured in a study of vaccination effects on CD4 cells after COVID-19. Sequencing used immunoSEQ multiplex PCR; TCRdb keeps in-frame clones, though not all of them. There are about 20,000 clones in the sample; over 65% occur only once, and 30% to 45% lies in the top ten. Regarding this clone: The antigen is undetermined.

The ViraFEST assay expanded antigen-specific CD4+ T cells with viral peptide pools before sequencing. After more than 8 days in culture, the CD4+ T cells were isolated. Infection with SARS-CoV-2 occurred in the person between March and December 2020, and PCR confirmed it. This CDR3 comprises 16 residues. In germline, CDR1 is MGHRA, CDR2 YSYEKL. Trimming stripped 0 bases from V and 7 bases from J, with 19 bases between. The chain is built from TRBV4-1 and TRBJ2-7; the D gene is possibly TRBD1 (6 bases). The material was CD4+ T cells from PBMCs cultured with a peptide pool, obtained before COVID-19 vaccination. The source of this sequence is a human donor who had a prior SARS-CoV-2 infection. CDR3 in amino acids: CASSQDANGQPGEQYF. The CDR3 DNA reads TGCGCCAGCAGCCAAGATGCTAATGGACAGCCGGGGGAGCAGTACTTC.